A single sample gave rise to the 9 T cell receptor beta chains below, sequenced in a study of Ad26.COV2.S vaccination and SARS-CoV-2 variants. The method was immunoSEQ multiplex PCR; TCRdb's version includes in-frame clones alone and lacks a portion of them. The repertoire holds hundreds of thousands of clones, with 85% to 90% as singletons. The treatment here: around 19 received Ad26.COV2.S at low or high dose, single or two shots; about 5 received placebo; per-sample allocation not given. The study sampled participants on day 63 after the first vaccine or placebo injection. The sample was peripheral blood, taken in a trial of Ad26.COV2.S vaccine versus placebo. The receptors shown here come from a person between 18 and 60 years old who received the Ad26.COV2.S COVID-19 vaccine or a placebo.

This clone was seen just once. The CDR3 loop is CASSLLGQGPADTQYF. DNA for the CDR3: TGTGCCAGCAGTTTACTGGGACAGGGGCCTGCGGATACGCAGTATTTT. The rearrangement links TRBV28 to TRBJ2-3; 10 bases align to TRBD1. V shed 2 bases and J 6 bases; nucleotides not matched to a gene: 8. This CDR3 has 16 amino acids. Germline V gene sequence: CDR1 MDHEN, CDR2 SYDVKM.

The chain links TRBV19 to TRBJ2-7, with D perhaps TRBD2 (6 bases). V was pared by 5 bases and J by 0 bases, with 14 bases between. The CDR3 contains 15 residues. The germline V gene has CDR1 LNHDA and CDR2 SQIVND (reference sequence). This chain's CDR3 is CASSPRDGSSYEQYV. In nucleotides, the CDR3 is TGTGCCAGTAGTCCACGGGACGGGAGCTCCTACGAGCAGTACGTC.

The rearrangement uses TRBV11-2 and TRBJ2-5; D tentatively fits TRBD1 or TRBD2 (5 bases each). V lost 3 bases and J lost 2, with 19 bases in between. Germline CDR1 and CDR2: SGHAT and FQNNGV. CDR3 length equals 17 residues. The CDR3 DNA is TGTGCCAGCAGCTTGGGGGTGGCTAGCAGAACTCAAGAGACCCAGTACTTC. Protein: CASSLGVASRTQETQYF. Based on the CDR3 plus reference TRBV11-2 and TRBJ2-5, the full variable domain is EAGVAQSPRYKIIEKRQSVAFWCNPISGHATLYWYQQILGQGPKLLIQFQNNGVVDDSQLPKDRFSAERLKGVDSTLKIQPAKLEDSAVYLCASSLGVASRTQETQYFGPGTRLLVL.

V usage is TRBV5-4 and J usage is TRBJ1-1; D gene ambiguous. Germline V CDR1 and CDR2: SGHNT, YYREEE (reference sequence). V lost 4 bases and J lost 0, with 13 bases in between. The CDR3 totals 15 residues. DNA for the CDR3: TGTGCCAGCAGCCCCCGACCGGGGATGAACACTGAAGCTTTCTTT. The encoded protein is CASSPRPGMNTEAFF.

This clone was seen more than once but under ten times. This chain connects TRBV9 to TRBJ1-1; tentative D call: TRBD1 (5 bases). Trimming left V 5 bases short and J 4 bases short, with 18 bases between. The germline V gene has CDR1 SGDLS and CDR2 YYNGEE. This CDR3 region has 15 residues. The CDR3 protein is CASRPTAGGGTEAFF. The CDR3 nucleotides read TGTGCCAGCAGACCGACGGCCGGGGGTGGCACTGAAGCTTTCTTT.

CDR3 in DNA: TGTGCCAGCAGTTACACGCGACAGACTGAAGCTTTCTTT. This translates into CASSYTRQTEAFF. This chain uses TRBV6-5 with TRBJ1-1, with a tentative D call TRBD1 (5 bases). V lost 2 bases and J lost 5, with 9 bases in between. Per the germline V gene, CDR1 is MNHEY and CDR2 is SVGAGI. This CDR3 has 13 amino acids.

V is TRBV9 and J is TRBJ2-3; TRBD2 is a possible D gene (6 bases). The CDR3 spans 16 residues. V was trimmed by 2 bases and J by 0 bases, leaving 13 bases between them. Germline assignment: CDR1 SGDLS and CDR2 YYNGEE. This chain's CDR3 is CASSVYVGGSTDTQYF. The CDR3 DNA follows: TGTGCCAGCAGCGTGTATGTGGGGGGAAGCACAGATACGCAGTATTTT.

The chain recombines TRBV11-3 with TRBJ2-2; 12 nucleotides agree with TRBD2. Per germline, CDR1 SGHNT and CDR2 YENEEA. This CDR3 has 20 amino acids. The J segment lost 7 bases and the V segment lost 4 bases, leaving 19 bases of the junction unmatched. CDR3 protein: CASSYPDRDRLAGDHGELFF. DNA for the CDR3: TGTGCCAGCAGCTACCCCGACAGAGATCGACTAGCGGGAGACCACGGGGAGCTGTTTTTT.

This chain connects TRBV19 to TRBJ2-5; 10 nucleotides line up with TRBD2. The junction had 12 bases not matched to a gene; V was cut back by 5 bases and J by 6 bases. Per germline, CDR1 LNHDA and CDR2 SQIVND (reference sequence). The CDR3 consists of 16 residues. The CDR3 DNA follows: TGTGCCAGTAGTCTAACCGCTAGCGGGGGAGTGCAGACCCAGTACTTC. Its translation is CASSLTASGGVQTQYF.